This T cell receptor (beta chain) was found in a study of blood T cell repertoires in COVID-19. In the original analysis: Researchers report that nucleated cell counts were estimated from reference gene primer amplification. The table came from immunoSEQ multiplex PCR; TCRdb's copy has only in-frame clones and leaves some out. V, J and clone size are taken as reported in that table, and D and trimming were inferred from the DNA itself. The sample consists of 200,000 to 250,000 clones, roughly 88% of them appearing once. Germline lookup yields CDR1 LNHDA and CDR2 SQIVND (reference sequence). The J segment lost 4 bases and the V segment lost 3 bases, leaving 6 bases of the junction unmatched. The CDR3 has 15 residues.

The gene calls are TRBV19 and TRBJ1-5, with 7 bases that match TRBD1. Sequenced: PBMCs or T cells enriched from blood (not recorded which). This clonotype originated in a woman in her 30s who had been exposed to COVID-19. Here the CDR3 DNA reads TGTGCCAGTAGTATGGACGACAGGGCAAATCAGCCCCAGCATTTT. The encoded protein is CASSMDDRANQPQHF.